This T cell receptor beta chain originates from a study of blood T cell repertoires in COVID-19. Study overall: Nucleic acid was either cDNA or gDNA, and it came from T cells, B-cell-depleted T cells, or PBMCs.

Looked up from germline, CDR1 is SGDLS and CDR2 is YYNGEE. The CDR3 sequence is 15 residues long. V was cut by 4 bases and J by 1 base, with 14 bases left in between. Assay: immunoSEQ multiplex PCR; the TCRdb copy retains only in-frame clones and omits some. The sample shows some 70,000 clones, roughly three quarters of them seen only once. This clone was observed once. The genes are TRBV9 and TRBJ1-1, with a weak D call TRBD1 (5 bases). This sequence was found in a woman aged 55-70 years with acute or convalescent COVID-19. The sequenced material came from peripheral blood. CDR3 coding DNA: TGTGCCAGCAGCACGGGGGATTTAGGGAACACTGAAGCTTTCTTT. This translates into CASSTGDLGNTEAFF.